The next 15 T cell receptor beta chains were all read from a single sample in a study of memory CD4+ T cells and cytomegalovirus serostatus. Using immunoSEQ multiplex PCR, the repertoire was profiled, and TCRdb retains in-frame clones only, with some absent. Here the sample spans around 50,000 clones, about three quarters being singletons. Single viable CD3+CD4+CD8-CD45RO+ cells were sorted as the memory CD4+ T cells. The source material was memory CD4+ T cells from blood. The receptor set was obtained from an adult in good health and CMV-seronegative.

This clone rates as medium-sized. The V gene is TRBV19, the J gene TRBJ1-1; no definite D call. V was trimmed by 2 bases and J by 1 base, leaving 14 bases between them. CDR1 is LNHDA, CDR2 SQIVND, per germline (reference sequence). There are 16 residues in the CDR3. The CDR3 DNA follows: TGTGCCAGTAGTATACCGCATTCGGCATCGAACACTGAAGCTTTCTTT. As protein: CASSIPHSASNTEAFF.

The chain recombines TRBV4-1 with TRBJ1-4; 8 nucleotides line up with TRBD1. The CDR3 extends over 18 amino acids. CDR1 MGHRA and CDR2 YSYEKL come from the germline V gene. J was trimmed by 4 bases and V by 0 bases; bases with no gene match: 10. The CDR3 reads CASSQEYQGAPGNEKLFF. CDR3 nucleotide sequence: TGCGCCAGCAGCCAAGAATATCAGGGGGCGCCGGGTAATGAAAAACTGTTTTTT.

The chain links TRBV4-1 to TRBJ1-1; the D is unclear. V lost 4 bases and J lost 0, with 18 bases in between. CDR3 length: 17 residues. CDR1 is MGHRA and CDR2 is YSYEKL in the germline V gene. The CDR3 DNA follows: TGCGCCAGCAGCCCCGGTCCCCCTAACTTAATGAACACTGAAGCTTTCTTT. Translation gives CASSPGPPNLMNTEAFF.

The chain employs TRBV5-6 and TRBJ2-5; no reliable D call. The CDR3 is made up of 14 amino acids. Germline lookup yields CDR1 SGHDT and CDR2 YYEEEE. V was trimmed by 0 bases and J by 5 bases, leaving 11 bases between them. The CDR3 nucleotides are TGTGCCAGCAGCTTGGCCCAATTACGGGAGACCCAGTACTTC. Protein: CASSLAQLRETQYF.

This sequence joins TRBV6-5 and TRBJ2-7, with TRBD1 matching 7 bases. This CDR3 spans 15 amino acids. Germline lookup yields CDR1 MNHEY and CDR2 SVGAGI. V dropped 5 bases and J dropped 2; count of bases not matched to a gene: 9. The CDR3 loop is CASSRSGTDPYEQYF. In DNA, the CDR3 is TGTGCCAGCAGTCGATCCGGGACAGATCCCTACGAGCAGTACTTC.

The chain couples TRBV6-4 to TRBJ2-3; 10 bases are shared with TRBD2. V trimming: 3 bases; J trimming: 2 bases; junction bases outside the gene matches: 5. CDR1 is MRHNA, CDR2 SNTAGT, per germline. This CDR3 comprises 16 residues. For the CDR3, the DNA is TGTGCCAGCAGTGATTCAGCGGGAGGGCCCACAGATACGCAGTATTTT. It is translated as CASSDSAGGPTDTQYF.

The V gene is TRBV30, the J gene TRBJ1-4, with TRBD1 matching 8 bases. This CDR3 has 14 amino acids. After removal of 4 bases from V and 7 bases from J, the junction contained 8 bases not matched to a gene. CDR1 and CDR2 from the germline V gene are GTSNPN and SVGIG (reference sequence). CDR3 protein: CAWTSGRGLEKLFF. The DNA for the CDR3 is TGTGCCTGGACCTCTGGCAGGGGGCTTGAAAAACTGTTTTTT. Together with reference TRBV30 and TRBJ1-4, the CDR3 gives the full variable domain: SQTIHQWPATLVQPVGSPLSLECTVEGTSNPNLYWYRQAAGRGLQLLFYSVGIGQISSEVPQNLSASRPQDRQFILSSKKLLLSDSGFYLCAWTSGRGLEKLFFGSGTQLSVL.

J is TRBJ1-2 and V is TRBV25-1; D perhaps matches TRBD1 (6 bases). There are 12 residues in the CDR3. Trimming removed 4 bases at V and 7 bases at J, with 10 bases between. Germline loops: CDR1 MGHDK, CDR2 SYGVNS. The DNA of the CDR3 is TGTGCCAGCAGTGCAGGGGCGGGTGGCTACACCTTC. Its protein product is CASSAGAGGYTF.

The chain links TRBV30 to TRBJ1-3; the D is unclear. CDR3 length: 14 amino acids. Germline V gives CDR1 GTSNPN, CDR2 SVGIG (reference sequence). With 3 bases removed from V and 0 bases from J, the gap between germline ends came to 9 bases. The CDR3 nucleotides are TGTGCCTGGAGCCAGCGATACTCTGGAAACACCATATATTTT. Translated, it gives CAWSQRYSGNTIYF.

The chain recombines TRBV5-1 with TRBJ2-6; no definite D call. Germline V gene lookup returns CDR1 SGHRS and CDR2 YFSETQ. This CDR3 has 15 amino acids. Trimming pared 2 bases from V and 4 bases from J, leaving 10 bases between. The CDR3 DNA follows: TGCGCCAGCAGCTTCGGGCCCGGGGGGGCCAACGTCCTGACTTTC. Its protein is CASSFGPGGANVLTF.

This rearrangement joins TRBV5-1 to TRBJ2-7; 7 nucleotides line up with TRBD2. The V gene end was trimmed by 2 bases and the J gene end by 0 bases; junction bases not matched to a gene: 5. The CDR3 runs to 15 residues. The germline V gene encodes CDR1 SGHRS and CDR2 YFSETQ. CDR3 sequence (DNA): TGCGCCAGCAGCTTTGTAAGCGGGAACTCCTACGAGCAGTACTTC. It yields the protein CASSFVSGNSYEQYF.

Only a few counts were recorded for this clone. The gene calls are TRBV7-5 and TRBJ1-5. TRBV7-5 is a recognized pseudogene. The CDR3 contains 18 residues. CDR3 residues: CARRLCKGTPRYNQPQHF. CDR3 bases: TGTGCCAGAAGACTCTGTAAGGGGACGCCTCGCTACAATCAGCCCCAGCATTTT.

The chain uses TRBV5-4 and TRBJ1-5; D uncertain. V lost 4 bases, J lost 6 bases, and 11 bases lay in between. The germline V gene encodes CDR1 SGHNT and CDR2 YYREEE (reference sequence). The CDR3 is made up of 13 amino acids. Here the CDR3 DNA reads TGTGCCAGCAGCCGGGAGGTTGGTCAGCCCCAGCATTTT. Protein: CASSREVGQPQHF.

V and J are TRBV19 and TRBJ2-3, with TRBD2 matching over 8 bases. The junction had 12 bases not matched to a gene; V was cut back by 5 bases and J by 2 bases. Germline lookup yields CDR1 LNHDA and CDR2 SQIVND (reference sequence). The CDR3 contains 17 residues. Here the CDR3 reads CASSSQGLAGITDTQYF. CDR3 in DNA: TGTGCCAGTAGTTCCCAGGGGTTAGCGGGAATCACAGATACGCAGTATTTT.

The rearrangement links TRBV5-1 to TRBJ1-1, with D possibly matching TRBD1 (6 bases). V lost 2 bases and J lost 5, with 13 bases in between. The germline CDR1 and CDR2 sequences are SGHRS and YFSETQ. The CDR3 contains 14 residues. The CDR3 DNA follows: TGCGCCAGCAGCTTTACAGGGAGAGGAACTGAAGCTTTCTTT. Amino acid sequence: CASSFTGRGTEAFF.